This is a list of T cell receptor beta chains from one sample in a study of OX40 agonist ivuxolimab in advanced cancers. Assay: immunoSEQ multiplex PCR; the TCRdb copy retains only in-frame clones and omits some. This sample has under 150,000 clones, with around 93% found just once. Material: CD4+ or CD8+ T cells sorted from blood, obtained in a trial of the OX40 agonist ivuxolimab. These receptors were taken from an adult with an advanced solid tumor such as melanoma, head and neck, liver or kidney cancer. The CDR3 runs from the conserved cysteine through the conserved F or W.

V gene | CDR3 protein
TRBV5-4 | CASRANVGTYEQYF
TRBV4-2 | CASSQVGPGGVNQPQHF
TRBV4-3 | CASSQEVTANYGYTF
TRBV6-6 | CASGDTQYF
TRBV29-1 | CSVLGQGAVGYGYTF
TRBV6-5 | CASSPGTGTNEKLFF
TRBV6-1 | CASSDGLAVAGQETQYF
TRBV10-3 | CAIRGQGAPFEQYF
TRBV10-2 | CASSGSGGLYNEQFF
TRBV5-1 | CASSLSHQTGYEQYF
TRBV5-4 | CASSLATGRPGTQYF
TRBV20-1 | CSGGRNTEAFF
TRBV7-3 | CASSLGTSGSEQYF
TRBV27 | CASRLTGANTEAFF
TRBV5-4 | CASSWRTGQETQYF
TRBV19 | CASSIPGQGYEQYF
TRBV6-6 | CASSYFGGPADTQYF
TRBV9 | CASSVDPVNTGELFF
TRBV5-8 | CASKGYQETQYF
TRBV29-1 | CSVSGSTDTQYF
TRBV6-6 | CASSYQQGTDTQYF
TRBV7-9 | CASSAPAGTSDYNEQFF
TRBV10-1 | CASSAGGNTDTQYF
TRBV4-3 | CASSQEPGNYGYTF
TRBV7-3 | CASSLPKRRTGEANYGYTF
TRBV4-3 | CASSQGQINTEAFF
TRBV5-1 | CASSFQAGAAETQYF
TRBV10-3 | CAISISGTVRSYEQYF
TRBV5-1 | CASSYHRGNSGNTIYF
TRBV10-3 | CAISVETGVTNYGYTF
TRBV5-1 | CASSNGRIPKSSYNEQFF